These 9 T cell receptor beta chains share one sample of origin, sequenced in a study of identical twins. TCRdb reprocessed the 5' RACE reads via MiXCR and lists one record per CDR3 protein. The sample records about 250,000 distinct CDR3 sequences, over 13% being singletons. The sequenced material came from memory (CD45RO+) T cells sorted from blood. Receptors were obtained from a woman aged 18-29 years in good health.

This clonotype was observed many times. The rearrangement joins TRBV9 to TRBJ2-7; D tentatively reads TRBD1 or TRBD2 (5 bases each). Looked up from germline, CDR1 is SGDLS and CDR2 is YYNGEE. The CDR3 loop spans 14 amino acids. The V end lost 0 bases, the J end lost 1 base, and 8 bases lay between the germline ends. Written as DNA, the CDR3 is TGTGCCAGCAGCGTAGGGGGGTATTCCTACGAGCAGTACTTC. Translated, it gives CASSVGGYSYEQYF.

V usage is TRBV5-1 and J usage is TRBJ1-1; the match to TRBD1 covers 8 bases. The CDR3 sequence is 15 residues long. Germline assignment: CDR1 SGHRS and CDR2 YFSETQ. After removal of 4 bases from V and 4 bases from J, the junction contained 9 bases not matched to a gene. CDR3 DNA sequence: TGCGCCAGCAGCCCGCAAACAGGGGGGAGCACTGAAGCTTTCTTT. Translating gives CASSPQTGGSTEAFF.

This clonotype was counted between two and nine times. The chain has TRBV5-1 and TRBJ2-5, with D possibly being TRBD1 or TRBD2 (6 bases each). Per the germline V gene, CDR1 is SGHRS and CDR2 is YFSETQ. This CDR3 spans 16 amino acids. Deletions cut 4 bases from V and 1 base from J, with 17 bases between. Here the CDR3 DNA reads TGCGCCAGCAGCCCGGGACTCAGGGGTGGCCAAGAGACCCAGTACTTC. It is translated as CASSPGLRGGQETQYF.

This clonotype was seen a handful of times. V usage is TRBV24-1 and J usage is TRBJ2-1; perhaps D is TRBD1 or TRBD2 (5 bases each). The V gene's germline CDR1 is KGHDR and CDR2 SFDVKD. There are 14 residues in the CDR3. With 7 bases removed from V and 6 bases from J, the gap between germline ends came to 15 bases. Here the CDR3 reads CATRAAGQSNEQFF. The CDR3 DNA follows: TGTGCCACCAGAGCGGCAGGACAAAGCAATGAGCAGTTCTTC.

Comments on this clonotype: The junction and the germline gene differ at one end; a read error may be behind it. This chain uses TRBV7-9 with TRBJ1-4; the D is unclear. The length of the CDR3 is 10 residues. Germline loops: CDR1 SEHNR, CDR2 FQNEAQ (reference sequence). The CDR3 region is CASSFRARGF. CDR3 sequence (DNA): TGTGCCAGCAGCTTTAGGGCCCGGGGATTT.

V gene TRBV23-1 combines with J gene TRBJ2-7, with TRBD2 matching 9 bases. TRBV23-1 is filed as an ORF, its function uncertain. This CDR3 is built from 14 residues. The V segment lost 10 bases and the J segment 1 base; nucleotides outside the gene matches: 8. The CDR3, as DNA: TGCGCCACCGAGAGACTAGCGGCTTCCTACGAGCAGTACTTC. It encodes CATERLAASYEQYF.

The chain combines TRBV14 with TRBJ2-1; D is possibly TRBD2 (6 bases). Germline lookup yields CDR1 SGHDN and CDR2 FVKESK. This CDR3 spans 17 amino acids. Trimming pared 1 base from V and 3 bases from J, leaving 16 bases between. CDR3 bases: TGTGCCAGCAGCCAAGGCTGGGTTGGAGCGGGCTACAATGAGCAGTTCTTC. Its protein product is CASSQGWVGAGYNEQFF.

This sequence joins TRBV5-6 and TRBJ2-3, with 11 bases lining up with TRBD2. V lost 4 bases to trimming and J lost 4 bases; unmatched junction nucleotides: 5. CDR1 and CDR2 from the germline V gene are SGHDT and YYEEEE. This CDR3 spans 15 amino acids. CDR3 sequence reads: CASSTSGSGADTQYF. CDR3 coding DNA: TGTGCCAGCAGCACTAGCGGGAGCGGCGCAGATACGCAGTATTTT.

A few counts support this clonotype. The chain links TRBV20-1 to TRBJ1-1; tentative D call: TRBD1 (5 bases). Trimming removed 1 base at V and 5 bases at J, with 29 bases between. CDR3 length: 19 amino acids. Looked up from germline, CDR1 is DFQATT and CDR2 is SNEGSKA (reference sequence). In DNA, the CDR3 is TGCAGTGCTAGAGGGGGGGGGTCTCCCCGTGCAAGACGAGTTACTGAAGCTTTCTTT. It yields the protein CSARGGGSPRARRVTEAFF.